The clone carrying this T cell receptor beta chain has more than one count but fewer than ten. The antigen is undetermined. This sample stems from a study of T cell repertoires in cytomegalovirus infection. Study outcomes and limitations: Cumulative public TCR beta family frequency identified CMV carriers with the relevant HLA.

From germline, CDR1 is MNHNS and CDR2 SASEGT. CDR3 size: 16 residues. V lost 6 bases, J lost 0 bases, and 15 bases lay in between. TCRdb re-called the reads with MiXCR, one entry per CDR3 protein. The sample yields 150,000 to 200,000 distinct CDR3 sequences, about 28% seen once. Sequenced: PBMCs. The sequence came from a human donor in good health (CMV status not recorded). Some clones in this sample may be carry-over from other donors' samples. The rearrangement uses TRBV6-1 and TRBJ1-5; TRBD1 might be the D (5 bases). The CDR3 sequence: CASSRGTPYSNQPQHF. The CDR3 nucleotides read TGTGCCAGCAGCCGTGGGACTCCTTATAGCAATCAGCCCCAGCATTTT.